The rows below give T cell receptor beta chains drawn from one sample of a study of T-cell reconstitution after alpha-beta-depleted transplantation in children. TCRdb reprocessed the PCR reads via MiXCR and lists one record per CDR3 protein. The sample records more than 100,000 distinct CDR3 sequences, under 30% being singletons. The sample here was PBMCs, mostly from graft donor cells, taken 180 days after TCRalphabeta/CD19-depleted stem cell transplant. These receptors originate from a male patient between 2 and 10 years old who had a stem cell transplant for chronic granulomatous disease, so the T cells may come from the graft donor. Both conserved end residues are part of each CDR3. The order of the fields is J gene, D gene, clone size, V gene, CDR3 DNA, CDR3 protein. A D gene is named only where the DNA matches it firmly. Rows may omit the clone size; those that give it use once, few, many or a size class.

>TRBJ2-7|.|few|TRBV12-3/TRBV12-4
TGTGCCAGCGGGGGGGCGCCGGCCTACGAGCAGTACTTC
CASGGAPAYEQYF
>TRBJ2-1|.|few|TRBV12-3/TRBV12-4
TGTGCCACCGTCCCGGGGGCCTCCTACAATGAGCAGTTCTTC
CATVPGASYNEQFF
>TRBJ2-1|.|many|TRBV20-1
TGCAGTGCTAGCCAGGGCTCCTACAATGAGCAGTTCTTC
CSASQGSYNEQFF
>TRBJ2-7|TRBD1|.|TRBV5-5
TGTGCCAGCAGCTTGCTAGACAGGGGACCTCCCTACGAGCAGTACTTC
CASSLLDRGPPYEQYF
>TRBJ1-5|.|few|TRBV28
TGTGCCAGCAGACAGGGACGAATCTCCCTTAGCAATCAGCCCCAGCATTTT
CASRQGRISLSNQPQHF
>TRBJ2-3|.|many|TRBV15
TGTGCCACCAGCAGAGCCAGACCGGGCCGAACAGATACGCAGTATTTT
CATSRARPGRTDTQYF
>TRBJ2-3|.|many|TRBV29-1
TGCAGCCAGGGGACGGCAGATACGCAGTATTTT
CSQGTADTQYF
>TRBJ1-2|TRBD1|many|TRBV25-1
TGTGCCAGCAGGGACTCTGGACAGGTCTATGGCTACACCTTC
CASRDSGQVYGYTF
>TRBJ2-1|TRBD2|many|TRBV20-1
TGCAGTGCTAGAGATCGGCGTCAGGCCCCGACTAGCCCTGAGTTCTTC
CSARDRRQAPTSPEFF
>TRBJ2-3|.|.|TRBV10-3
TGTGCCATCAGTGAGGAGAACACAGATACGCAGTATTTT
CAISEENTDTQYF
>TRBJ2-2|.|many|TRBV7-9
TGTGCCAGCAGCCCTCCCGGGACACTGAACACCGGGGAGCTGTTTTTT
CASSPPGTLNTGELFF
>TRBJ2-5|.|many|TRBV10-1
TGCGCCAGCAGTGATTATGGGGGAGAGACCCAGTACTTC
CASSDYGGETQYF
>TRBJ2-7|TRBD1|.|TRBV28
TGTGCCAGCAGGCCGACAGGGGGCTACGAGCAGTACTTC
CASRPTGGYEQYF
>TRBJ1-5|.|many|TRBV20-1
TGCAGTGCCGCCCGGGGCGCGGGTCAGCCCCAGCATTTT
CSAARGAGQPQHF
>TRBJ2-1|TRBD2|.|TRBV12-3/TRBV12-4
TGTGCCAGCAGTCAAAGGACTAGCGGGGTCTACAATGAGCAGTTCTTC
CASSQRTSGVYNEQFF
>TRBJ1-6|.|.|TRBV5-1
TGCGCCAGCAGCTTGGCCACGGGGGCACGAAGTTCACCCCTCCACTTT
CASSLATGARSSPLHF
>TRBJ2-7|.|many|TRBV15
TGTGCCACCAGCAGAGTCGAGACTAAGGCCTACGAGCAGTACTTC
CATSRVETKAYEQYF
>TRBJ2-1|.|many|TRBV6-2/TRBV6-3
TGTGCCAGCAGTTACTTGGACAGAAATAATGAGCAGTTCTTC
CASSYLDRNNEQFF
>TRBJ2-1|TRBD2|once|TRBV18
TGTGCCAGCTCACCGGGACTAGCGGGAGGCCACAATGAGCAGTTCTTC
CASSPGLAGGHNEQFF
>TRBJ2-1|.|.|TRBV7-2
TGTGCCAGCAGCTTAGTGGGCTATGAGCAGTTCTTC
CASSLVGYEQFF
>TRBJ2-2|TRBD1|.|TRBV12-3/TRBV12-4
TGTGCCAGCGCTCAGGGGGCCGGGGAGCTGTTTTTT
CASAQGAGELFF
>TRBJ2-2|.|.|TRBV7-6
TGTGCCAGCAGCTTAGGGAGCAGGGACTACACCGGGGAGCTGTTTTTT
CASSLGSRDYTGELFF
>TRBJ2-6|.|few|TRBV20-1
TGCAGTGCTAGTAGGCGTCTCTCTGGGGCCAACGTCCTGACTTTC
CSASRRLSGANVLTF
>TRBJ1-1|TRBD1|.|TRBV15
TGTGCCACCTCAAAGGGGGCGAAGACTGAAGCTTTCTTT
CATSKGAKTEAFF
>TRBJ2-7|.|.|TRBV29-1
TGCAGCGTTGGAGAGGGCGAGCAGTACTTC
CSVGEGEQYF
>TRBJ2-7|.|few|TRBV28
TGTGCCAGCAGTGGGGTCGAGGGCTACGAGCAGTACTTC
CASSGVEGYEQYF
>TRBJ2-3|TRBD1|.|TRBV25-1
TGTGCCAGGCCGGACAGGGCTAGCACAGATACGCAGTATTTT
CARPDRASTDTQYF
>TRBJ2-1|.|many|TRBV20-1
TGCAGTGCTAGCAAGGTATTGGGGAGCTACAATGAGCAGTTCTTC
CSASKVLGSYNEQFF
>TRBJ1-6|.|.|TRBV4-3
TGCGCCAGCAGCCAACAGATGGGCATTTCACCCCTCCACTTC
CASSQQMGISPLHF
>TRBJ2-3|TRBD2|.|TRBV7-3
TGTGCCAGCAGCTTCCAGCGGGGGAGCACAGATACGCAGTATTTT
CASSFQRGSTDTQYF
>TRBJ2-1|.|.|TRBV20-1
TGCAGTGCTAGAGAGGAGGGGGACTCCTACAATGAGCAGTTCTTC
CSAREEGDSYNEQFF
>TRBJ1-2|.|.|TRBV11-2
TGTGCCAGCAGCCCCCCAAATGTGGGCTACACCTTC
CASSPPNVGYTF
>TRBJ2-7|.|many|TRBV12-3/TRBV12-4
TGTGCCAGCAGAGGAAGCTCCTACGAGCAGTACTTC
CASRGSSYEQYF
>TRBJ2-7|TRBD2|many|TRBV20-1
TGCAGTGCTAGAGAGGTTAGCGGGAGGCCTTATCCCTACGAGCAGTACTTC
CSAREVSGRPYPYEQYF
>TRBJ2-1|.|many|TRBV7-8
TGTGCCAGCAGCTTAGGGGGTACTGAGCAGTTCTTC
CASSLGGTEQFF
>TRBJ2-1|.|many|TRBV12-3/TRBV12-4
TGTGCCAGCAGCTCGCGGAGGGGAAACAACAACAATGAGCAGTTCTTC
CASSSRRGNNNNEQFF
>TRBJ2-7|TRBD2|.|TRBV6-1
TGTGCCAGCAGTGGCGGGACTAGCGATTCCTACGAGCAGTACTTC
CASSGGTSDSYEQYF
>TRBJ1-6|.|many|TRBV20-1
TGCAGTGCTAGAGATCTTCCCGGGTTGTCCCTCCACTTT
CSARDLPGLSLHF
>TRBJ2-2|.|few|TRBV7-2
TGTGCCAGCCGCCTGACGTTCGCGAACACCGGGGAGCTGTTTTTT
CASRLTFANTGELFF
>TRBJ2-2|TRBD2|.|TRBV9
TGTGCCAGCAGCTCCCCTAGCGGGGGGTACACCGGGGAGCTGTTTTTT
CASSSPSGGYTGELFF
>TRBJ2-5|.|.|TRBV12-3/TRBV12-4
TGTGCCAGCAGTTTAGGGGCCCAAGAGACCCAGTACTTC
CASSLGAQETQYF
>TRBJ1-2|.|.|TRBV20-1
TGCAGTGCTAGAGTCTTTATTACCTATGGCTACACCTTC
CSARVFITYGYTF
>TRBJ2-7|.|few|TRBV12-3/TRBV12-4
TGTGCCAGCAGTTTATGGGGTTTGGCGGGAAGTACGTACGAGCAGTACTTC
CASSLWGLAGSTYEQYF
>TRBJ2-4|.|many|TRBV29-1
TGCAGCGTTGCGAAAGGGGGAAACATTCAGTACTTC
CSVAKGGNIQYF
>TRBJ1-1|.|.|TRBV7-3
TGTGCCAGCAGCAATTCAGAGAACACTGAAGCTTTCTTT
CASSNSENTEAFF